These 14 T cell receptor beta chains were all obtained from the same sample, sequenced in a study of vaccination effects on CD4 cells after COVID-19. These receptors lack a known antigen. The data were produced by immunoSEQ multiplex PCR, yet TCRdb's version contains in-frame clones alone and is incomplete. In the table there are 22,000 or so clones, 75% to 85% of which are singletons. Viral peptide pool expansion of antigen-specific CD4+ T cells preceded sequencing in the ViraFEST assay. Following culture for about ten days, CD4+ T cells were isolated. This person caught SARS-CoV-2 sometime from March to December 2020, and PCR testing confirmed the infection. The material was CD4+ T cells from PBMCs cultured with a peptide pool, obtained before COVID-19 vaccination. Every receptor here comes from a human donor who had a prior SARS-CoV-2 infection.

CDR3 amino acids: CASSLWTGDQETQYF. In DNA, the CDR3 is TGTGCCAGCAGCTTGTGGACAGGGGACCAAGAGACCCAGTACTTC. The chain couples TRBV5-4 to TRBJ2-5; 9 nucleotides line up with TRBD1. CDR3 length: 15 amino acids. V gave up 1 base and J gave up 0 bases; unmatched junction bases: 1. CDR1 is SGHNT and CDR2 is YYREEE in the germline V gene (reference sequence).

CDR3 sequence reads: CASSLAGVPGYTF. CDR3 bases: TGTGCCAGCAGCTTAGCAGGGGTGCCTGGCTACACCTTC. The chain couples TRBV7-9 to TRBJ1-2; tentative D call: TRBD1 (5 bases). CDR1 and CDR2 from the germline V gene are SEHNR and FQNEAQ (reference sequence). V lost 0 bases and J lost 7, with 9 bases in between. The CDR3 totals 13 residues. The full variable domain, its missing parts supplied by reference TRBV7-9 and TRBJ1-2, is DTGVSQNPRHKITKRGQNVTFRCDPISEHNRLYWYRQTLGQGPEFLTYFQNEAQLEKSRLLSDRFSAERPKGSFSTLEIQRTEQGDSAMYLCASSLAGVPGYTFGSGTRLTVV.

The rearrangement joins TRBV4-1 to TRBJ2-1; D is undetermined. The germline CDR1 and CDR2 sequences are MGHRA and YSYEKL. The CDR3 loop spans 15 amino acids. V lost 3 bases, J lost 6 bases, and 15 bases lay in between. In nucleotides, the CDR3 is TGCGCCAGCAGCCACCCGGTCGACGGAAGCAATGAGCAGTTCTTC. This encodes CASSHPVDGSNEQFF.

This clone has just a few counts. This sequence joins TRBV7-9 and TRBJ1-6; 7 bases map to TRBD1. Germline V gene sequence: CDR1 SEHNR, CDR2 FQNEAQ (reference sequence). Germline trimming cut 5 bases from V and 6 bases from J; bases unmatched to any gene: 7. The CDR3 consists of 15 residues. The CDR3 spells CASSADQGGNSPLHF. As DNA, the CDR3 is TGTGCCAGCAGCGCAGATCAGGGGGGTAATTCACCCCTCCACTTT.

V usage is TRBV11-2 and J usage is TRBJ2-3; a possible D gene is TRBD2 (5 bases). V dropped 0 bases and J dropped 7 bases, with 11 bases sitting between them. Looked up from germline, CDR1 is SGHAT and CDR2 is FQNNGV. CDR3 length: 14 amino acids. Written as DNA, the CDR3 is TGTGCCAGCAGCTTAGACCTCGGAGGTTATACGCAGTATTTT. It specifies CASSLDLGGYTQYF. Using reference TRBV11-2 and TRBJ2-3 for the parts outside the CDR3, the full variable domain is EAGVAQSPRYKIIEKRQSVAFWCNPISGHATLYWYQQILGQGPKLLIQFQNNGVVDDSQLPKDRFSAERLKGVDSTLKIQPAKLEDSAVYLCASSLDLGGYTQYFGPGTRLTVL.

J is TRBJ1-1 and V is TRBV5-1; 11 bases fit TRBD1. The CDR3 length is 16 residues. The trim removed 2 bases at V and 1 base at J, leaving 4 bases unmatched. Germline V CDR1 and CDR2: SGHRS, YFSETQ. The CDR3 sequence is CASSFGTGGANTEAFF. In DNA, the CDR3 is TGCGCCAGCAGCTTCGGGACAGGGGGGGCGAACACTGAAGCTTTCTTT.

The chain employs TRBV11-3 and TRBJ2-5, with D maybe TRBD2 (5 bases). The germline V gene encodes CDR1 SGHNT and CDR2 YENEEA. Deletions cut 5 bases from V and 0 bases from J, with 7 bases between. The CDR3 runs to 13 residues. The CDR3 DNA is TGTGCCAGCAGCACGGACTACCAAGAGACCCAGTACTTC. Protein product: CASSTDYQETQYF.

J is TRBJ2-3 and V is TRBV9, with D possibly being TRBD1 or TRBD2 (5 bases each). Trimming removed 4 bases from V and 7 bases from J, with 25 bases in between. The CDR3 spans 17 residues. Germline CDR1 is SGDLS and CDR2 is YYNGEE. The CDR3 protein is CASSQSPNSGTPNTQYF. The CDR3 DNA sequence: TGTGCCAGCAGCCAATCCCCCAATTCCGGGACCCCGAATACGCAGTATTTT.

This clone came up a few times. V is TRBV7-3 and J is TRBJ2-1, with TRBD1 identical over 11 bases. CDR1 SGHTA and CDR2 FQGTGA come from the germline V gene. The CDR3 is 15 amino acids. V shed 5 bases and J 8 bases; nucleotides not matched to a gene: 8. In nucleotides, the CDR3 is TGTGCCAGCAGCCCACGGACAGGGGGCCTTGATGAGCAGTTCTTC. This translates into CASSPRTGGLDEQFF.

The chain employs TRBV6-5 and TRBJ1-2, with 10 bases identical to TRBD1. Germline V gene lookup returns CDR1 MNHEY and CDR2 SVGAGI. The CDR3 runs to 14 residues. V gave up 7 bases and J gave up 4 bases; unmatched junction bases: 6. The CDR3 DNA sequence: TGTGCCAGCAAAGGGACAGGGGAGGGCTATGGCTACACCTTC. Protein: CASKGTGEGYGYTF.

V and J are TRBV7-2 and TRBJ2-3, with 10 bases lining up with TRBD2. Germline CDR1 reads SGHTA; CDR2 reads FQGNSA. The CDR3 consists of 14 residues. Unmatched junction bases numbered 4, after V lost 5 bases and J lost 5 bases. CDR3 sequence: CASSASGRGDTQYF. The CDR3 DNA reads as TGTGCCAGCAGCGCCAGCGGGAGGGGAGATACGCAGTATTTT.

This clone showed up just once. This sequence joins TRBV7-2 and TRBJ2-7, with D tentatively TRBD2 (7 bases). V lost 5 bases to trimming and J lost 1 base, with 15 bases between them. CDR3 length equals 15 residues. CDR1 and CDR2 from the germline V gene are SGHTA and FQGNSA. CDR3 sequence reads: CASSVGGANSYEQYF. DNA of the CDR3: TGTGCCAGCAGCGTAGGGGGGGCCAATTCCTACGAGCAGTACTTC.

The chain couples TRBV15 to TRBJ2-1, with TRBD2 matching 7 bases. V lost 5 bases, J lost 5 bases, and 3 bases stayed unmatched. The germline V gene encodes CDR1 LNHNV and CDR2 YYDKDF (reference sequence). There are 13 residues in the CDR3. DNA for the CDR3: TGTGCCACCAGCGTTACTAGCGACAATGAGCAGTTCTTC. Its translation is CATSVTSDNEQFF.

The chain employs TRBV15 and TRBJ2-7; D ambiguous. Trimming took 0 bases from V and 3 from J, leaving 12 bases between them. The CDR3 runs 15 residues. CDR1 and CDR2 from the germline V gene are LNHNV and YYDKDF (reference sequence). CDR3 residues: CATSRDRYRFYEQYF. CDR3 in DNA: TGTGCCACCAGCAGAGATAGGTACAGATTCTACGAGCAGTACTTC.